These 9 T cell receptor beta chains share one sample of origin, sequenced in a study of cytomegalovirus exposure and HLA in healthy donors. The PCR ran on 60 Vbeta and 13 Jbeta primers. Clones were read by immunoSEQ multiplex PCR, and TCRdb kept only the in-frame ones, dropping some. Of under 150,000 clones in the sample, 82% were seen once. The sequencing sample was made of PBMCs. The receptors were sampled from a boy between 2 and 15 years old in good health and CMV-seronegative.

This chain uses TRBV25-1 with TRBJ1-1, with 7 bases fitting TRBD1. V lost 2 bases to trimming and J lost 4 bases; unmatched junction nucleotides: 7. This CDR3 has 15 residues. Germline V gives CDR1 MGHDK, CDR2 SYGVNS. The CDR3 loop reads CASSEMGQMSTEAFF. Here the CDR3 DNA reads TGTGCCAGCAGTGAAATGGGACAGATGAGCACTGAAGCTTTCTTT.

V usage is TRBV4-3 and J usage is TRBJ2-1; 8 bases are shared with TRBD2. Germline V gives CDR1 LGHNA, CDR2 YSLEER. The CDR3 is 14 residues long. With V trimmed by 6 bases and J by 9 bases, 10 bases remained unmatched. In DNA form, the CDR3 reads TGCGCCAGCAGTCGGGAGGGGGAGTATAGTGAGCAGTTCTTC. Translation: CASSREGEYSEQFF.

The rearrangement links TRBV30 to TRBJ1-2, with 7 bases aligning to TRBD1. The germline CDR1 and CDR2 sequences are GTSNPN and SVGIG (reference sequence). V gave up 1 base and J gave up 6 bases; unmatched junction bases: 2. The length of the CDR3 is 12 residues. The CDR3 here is CAWSEGGHGYTF. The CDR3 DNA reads TGTGCCTGGAGTGAAGGGGGCCATGGCTACACCTTC.

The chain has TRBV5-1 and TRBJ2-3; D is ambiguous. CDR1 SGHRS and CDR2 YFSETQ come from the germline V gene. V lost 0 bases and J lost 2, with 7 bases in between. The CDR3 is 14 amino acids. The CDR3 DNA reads TGCGCCAGCAGCTTGGAGAGGCTCACAGATACGCAGTATTTT. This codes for CASSLERLTDTQYF. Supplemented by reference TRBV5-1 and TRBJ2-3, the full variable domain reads KAGVTQTPRYLIKTRGQQVTLSCSPISGHRSVSWYQQTPGQGLQFLFEYFSETQRNKGNFPGRFSGRQFSNSRSEMNVSTLELGDSALYLCASSLERLTDTQYFGPGTRLTVL.

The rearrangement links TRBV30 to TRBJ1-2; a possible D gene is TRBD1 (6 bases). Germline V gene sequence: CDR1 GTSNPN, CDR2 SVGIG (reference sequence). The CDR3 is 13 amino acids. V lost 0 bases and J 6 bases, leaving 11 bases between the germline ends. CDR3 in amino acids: CAWSVLGADGYTF. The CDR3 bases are TGTGCCTGGAGTGTACTGGGGGCGGATGGCTACACCTTC.

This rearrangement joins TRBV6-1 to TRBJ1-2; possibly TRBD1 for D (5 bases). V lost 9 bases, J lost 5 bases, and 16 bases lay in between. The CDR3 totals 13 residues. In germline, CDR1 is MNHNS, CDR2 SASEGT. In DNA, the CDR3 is TGTGCCAGTAGACAGCAATTCTCATATGGCTACACCTTC. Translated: CASRQQFSYGYTF.

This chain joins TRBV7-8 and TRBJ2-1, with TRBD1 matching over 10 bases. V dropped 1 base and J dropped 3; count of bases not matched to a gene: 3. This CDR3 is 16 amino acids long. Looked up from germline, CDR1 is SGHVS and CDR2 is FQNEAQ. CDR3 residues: CASSLGWTGGYNEQFF. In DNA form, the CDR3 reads TGTGCCAGCAGCTTAGGTTGGACAGGGGGCTACAATGAGCAGTTCTTC.

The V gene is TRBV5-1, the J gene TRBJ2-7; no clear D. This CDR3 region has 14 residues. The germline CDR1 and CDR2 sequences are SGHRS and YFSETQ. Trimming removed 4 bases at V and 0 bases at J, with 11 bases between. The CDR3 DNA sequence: TGCGCCAGCAGCAATTACGGTAGCTCCTACGAGCAGTACTTC. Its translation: CASSNYGSSYEQYF.

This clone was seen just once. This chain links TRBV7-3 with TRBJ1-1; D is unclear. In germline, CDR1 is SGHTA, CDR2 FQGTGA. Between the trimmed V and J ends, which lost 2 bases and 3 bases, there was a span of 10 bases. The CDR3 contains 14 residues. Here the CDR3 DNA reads TGTGCCAGCAGCTTACGGGCGGACTACACTGAAGCTTTCTTT. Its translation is CASSLRADYTEAFF. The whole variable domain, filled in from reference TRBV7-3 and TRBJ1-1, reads GAGVSQTPSNKVTEKGKYVELRCDPISGHTALYWYRQSLGQGPEFLIYFQGTGAADDSGLPNDRFFAVRPEGSVSTLKIQRTERGDSAVYLCASSLRADYTEAFFGQGTRLTVV.